This TCR beta chain was observed in a study of blood T cells in healthy people across ages (dated by TCRdb to between 2014 and 2017). For the study in its entirety: In model experiments, roughly one uniquely barcoded TCR beta cDNA molecule per two T cells was captured by template switching. Donors of different ages were randomly distributed across sequencing lanes to avoid experimental bias. The donors were divided into four age groups: young (average roughly 15 years), middle-aged (about 41), aged (under 70) and long-lived (around 80). Using the same blood draw, the study looked at two additional independent replicas of 1 million unique cDNA reads for two donors, one aged 18 to 29 and the other aged 80 or older. To track age-related changes in TCR beta repertoire diversity, the study relied on deep sequencing normalized with unique cDNA molecular identifiers.

The library was obtained by 5' RACE. The sequencing machine was an Illumina HiSeq 2500. A second about 6 to 11 cycle PCR used a sample-barcoded 5' primer and a J-beta primer mix. A template-switch 5' adaptor carrying 12 random nucleotides introduced a unique molecular identifier onto each TCR beta cDNA molecule. At least 2.5 million CDR3-containing paired-end reads were obtained from each sample. All of the RNA was converted into first-strand cDNA using the Mint cDNA synthesis kit, with a TRBC-specific oligonucleotide serving as the primer. Following uracil-DNA glycosylase treatment, all cDNA underwent a first 18-cycle PCR with the universal primers M1SS and BC2_uni_R. For the original study's pipeline: Each sample was normalized by randomly selecting 1 million high-quality reads, each carrying a distinct molecular identifier. Reads sharing molecular identifiers were discarded rather than binned into consensus sequences. CDR3 identification, clonotype clustering and error correction used MiTCR with a Q25 quality threshold and the strictest error-elimination algorithm. A nonparametric unseen species model with Euler transformation was used to estimate lower-bound total TCR beta diversity. Starting from the raw public reads, TCRdb applied fastp trimming at Q25, assembled clones with MiXCR and retained in-frame beta chains. Rows are unified per CDR3 protein, each entry keeping the most common DNA and genes. TCRdb's processing, not the study's, gives the V and J calls here. The sample yields 720,000 or so distinct CDR3 sequences; approximately 40% were counted once. The top ten clones comprise about 32% of the sample.

Summary of the overall study and its limitations: Estimates of total diversity based on one million sequenced T cells were regarded as lower bounds and as underestimates. The percentage of naive T cells measured by flow cytometry correlated strongly with observed TCR beta diversity. Compared with the aged group, the long-lived group had more naive CD4+ T cells, fewer expanded clones and increased TCR diversity, suggesting age selection. Bulk unsorted PBMC profiling prevented conclusive comparison of naive and antigen-experienced compartments. Because donor CMV infection status was unknown, age-related changes in expanded clonotypes were potentially confounded. As age increased, observed TCR beta diversity per million T cells dropped in a roughly linear way, and a significant reduction was already evident by age around 41.

Taken from cysteine to phenylalanine, the CDR3 has 13 residues. Of the read, only the CDR3 DNA is kept; its 39 bases are in frame from base 1. V and J lose 6 bases and 8 bases, and a span of 16 bases separates them. According to the germline V gene, CDR1 reads MDHEN and CDR2 reads SYDVKM. Concerning this clonotype itself: The antigen it recognizes is unknown. Base qualities are not at hand, and no much larger clone is one base apart.

Systemically healthy Caucasian individuals from Russia, 39 in total and aged about 6 to 100 years, were included as donors. Roughly 9 milliliters of peripheral blood were drawn from each donor into EDTA-treated Vacutainer tubes. Ficoll-Paque density-gradient centrifugation was used to isolate PBMCs, with at least 7 million per sample. Total RNA, at least 6 micrograms per sample, was extracted from PBMCs with Trizol reagent. Naive CD45RAhigh/CD27high T cell percentages were measured by flow cytometry on a PBMC aliquot from every donor. Sequences were obtained from blood. The rearranged chain carries TRBV28 and TRBJ1-2, with the identity of the D gene unclear. The clonotype comes from a man older than 75 in good health. Read as DNA, the sequence is TGTGCCAGCAGATCGGCATCGGATTGGGGCTACACCTTC. This sequence encodes CASRSASDWGYTF.